One and the same sample provided the 24 T cell receptor beta chains below, sequenced in a study of T-cell memory formation after mild COVID-19. TCRdb called the 5' RACE reads again in MiXCR, with one record for every CDR3 protein. The sample contains some 45,000 distinct CDR3 sequences, 25% to 30% of which appear only once. The sequencing input was PBMCs or a T cell subset sorted from them (not recorded which). These receptors were obtained from a man between 18 and 35 years old who had mild COVID-19 (a few samples of this study predate the infection). Cell type and time point are not known.

DNA for the CDR3: TGCAGCGTTGAACTAGCGGGCACCTACAATGAGCAGTTCTTC. Translated, it gives CSVELAGTYNEQFF. This chain uses TRBV29-1 with TRBJ2-1; 8 nucleotides match TRBD2. Germline V gives CDR1 SQVTM, CDR2 ANQGSEA. The CDR3 spans 14 residues. V was clipped by 2 bases and J by 2 bases; unmatched bases: 2.

This chain joins TRBV10-3 and TRBJ2-3; 8 bases map to TRBD2. The CDR3 spans 12 residues. V shed 10 bases and J 4 bases; nucleotides not matched to a gene: 4. Germline loops: CDR1 ENHRY, CDR2 SYGVKD. CDR3 sequence (DNA): TGTGCCAACGGGGGGGCCCCAGATACGCAGTATTTT. Its translation: CANGGAPDTQYF.

This chain links TRBV5-1 with TRBJ2-3; TRBD2 might be the D (5 bases). This CDR3 is 15 amino acids long. CDR1 SGHRS and CDR2 YFSETQ come from the germline V gene. The V and J ends lost 0 bases and 3 bases respectively, with 11 bases between them. This chain's CDR3 is CASSLVSRGTDTQYF. The CDR3 DNA is TGCGCCAGCAGCTTGGTATCTCGCGGGACAGATACGCAGTATTTT.

In this sample, this clonotype turned up a few times. The J gene is TRBJ2-7, the V gene TRBV6-6; D is ambiguous. The CDR3 spans 11 residues. The V gene lost 5 bases and the J gene lost 4 bases, with 6 bases spanning the gap. The germline V gene encodes CDR1 MNHNY and CDR2 SVGAGI (reference sequence). The CDR3 protein is CASSPEYEQYF. The CDR3 nucleotides read TGTGCCAGCAGTCCGGAGTACGAGCAGTACTTC.

V usage is TRBV7-6 and J usage is TRBJ2-2; D might be TRBD1 (5 bases). The CDR3 runs 14 residues. The germline V gene encodes CDR1 SGHVS and CDR2 FNYEAQ. V was shortened by 5 bases and J by 5 bases, with 12 bases between the two germline ends. The CDR3 DNA reads TGTGCCAGCAGCCTGTCCCAGGGAACCGGGGAGCTGTTTTTT. It yields the protein CASSLSQGTGELFF.

The chain combines TRBV7-6 with TRBJ1-5; weak D call: TRBD1 (5 bases). Per germline, CDR1 SGHVS and CDR2 FNYEAQ. V was trimmed by 0 bases and J by 7 bases, leaving 7 bases between them. CDR3 size: 13 residues. CDR3 sequence reads: CASSLAGTQPQHF. The CDR3 DNA sequence: TGTGCCAGCAGCTTAGCAGGGACCCAGCCCCAGCATTTT.

This chain connects TRBV4-3 to TRBJ1-2; 7 bases agree with TRBD1. The V gene's germline CDR1 is LGHNA and CDR2 YSLEER. The J segment lost 0 bases and the V segment lost 2 bases, leaving 12 bases of the junction unmatched. CDR3 length equals 18 residues. This CDR3 reads CASSQLENRGPPNYGYTF. DNA for the CDR3: TGCGCCAGCAGCCAACTCGAGAACAGGGGACCCCCTAACTATGGCTACACCTTC.

This clonotype appeared a single time. V is TRBV7-9 and J is TRBJ2-7; 12 nucleotides agree with TRBD1. The germline gives CDR1 SEHNR, CDR2 FQNEAQ (reference sequence). The V and J ends lost 0 bases and 5 bases, in that order; junction bases with no gene match: 2. There are 15 residues in the CDR3. For the CDR3, the DNA is TGTGCCAGCAGCTTAGCGGGACAGGGGGCAAACGAGCAGTACTTC. Its protein product is CASSLAGQGANEQYF.

This chain joins TRBV7-2 and TRBJ1-2, with 10 bases identical to TRBD1. J was trimmed by 4 bases and V by 5 bases; bases with no gene match: 4. The length of the CDR3 is 14 residues. From germline, CDR1 is SGHTA and CDR2 FQGNSA. CDR3 sequence (DNA): TGTGCCAGCAGCCCCGGGGACAGGGGCTATGGCTACACCTTC. Its translation is CASSPGDRGYGYTF.

This clonotype was seen more than once but under ten times. The V and J genes are TRBV5-5 and TRBJ2-3; D possibly uses TRBD1 or TRBD2 (5 bases each). CDR1 and CDR2 (germline): SGHKS, YYEKEE (reference sequence). Trimming cost V 4 bases and J 4 bases, with 13 bases left between them. The CDR3 has 14 amino acids. CDR3 sequence (DNA): TGTGCCAGCAGCCCCGGGACGTGGGCAGATACGCAGTATTTT. Protein sequence: CASSPGTWADTQYF.

The chain has TRBV12-3 or TRBV12-4 and TRBJ2-3; 8 nucleotides align to TRBD1. After removal of 5 bases from V and 5 bases from J, the junction contained 12 bases not matched to a gene. This CDR3 contains 16 residues. The CDR3 DNA follows: TGTGCCAGCAGTCCCCCGCGACAGGGGACTGGAGATACGCAGTATTTT. Amino acid sequence: CASSPPRQGTGDTQYF.

The chain combines TRBV3-1 with TRBJ1-1; D is unclear. The CDR3 has 12 residues. Germline loops: CDR1 LGHDT, CDR2 YNNKEL (reference sequence). V was trimmed by 4 bases and J by 4 bases, leaving 7 bases between them. CDR3 sequence reads: CASSRGGTEAFF. The CDR3 DNA sequence: TGTGCCAGCAGCCGGGGAGGCACTGAAGCTTTCTTT.

There are a few counts of this clonotype. This rearrangement joins TRBV4-2 to TRBJ1-1, with 7 bases matching TRBD1. The CDR3 runs to 14 residues. CDR1 and CDR2 (germline): LGHNA, YNFKEQ. J lost 3 bases, V lost 4 bases, and 5 bases had no gene match. CDR3 sequence (DNA): TGTGCCAGCAGCCCATCGGGACAGTACACTGAAGCTTTCTTT. Translating gives CASSPSGQYTEAFF.

This clonotype was observed a few times. The rearrangement uses TRBV6-2 or TRBV6-3 and TRBJ2-7; D unclear. The CDR3 extends over 13 amino acids. Per the germline V gene, CDR1 is MNHEY and CDR2 is SVGEGT. V lost 0 bases to trimming and J lost 3 bases, with 6 bases between them. CDR3 amino acids: CASSYSEIYEQYF. In DNA, the CDR3 is TGTGCCAGCAGTTACTCAGAGATCTACGAGCAGTACTTC.

This clonotype has only a few counts. The chain recombines TRBV10-2 with TRBJ2-1, with 11 bases aligning to TRBD2. The CDR3 consists of 15 residues. Germline CDR1 is WSHSY and CDR2 is SAAADI. The ends lost 5 bases at V and 6 bases at J; junction bases unmatched: 6. The CDR3 DNA sequence: TGCGCCAGCAGTCCACTAGCGGGGGCGGGCAATGAGCAGTTCTTC. This sequence encodes CASSPLAGAGNEQFF.

This clonotype was counted only a few times. V is TRBV6-5 and J is TRBJ2-3; 7 bases fit TRBD1. The J segment lost 2 bases and the V segment lost 0 bases, leaving 8 bases of the junction unmatched. The CDR3 is made up of 17 amino acids. The germline V gene encodes CDR1 MNHEY and CDR2 SVGAGI. The CDR3 sequence is CASSYSNPTGSTDTQYF. The CDR3 DNA reads TGTGCCAGCAGTTACTCGAACCCGACAGGGTCCACAGATACGCAGTATTTT.

This CDR3 reads CASSPSGGNEDTQYF. DNA of the CDR3: TGTGCCAGCAGCCCAAGCGGGGGTAACGAAGATACGCAGTATTTT. The chain carries TRBV7-3 and TRBJ2-3; 8 bases are shared with TRBD2. The CDR3 sequence is 15 residues long. V shed 5 bases, J shed 5 bases, and the junction held 9 bases outside the gene matches. Germline-derived CDR1 and CDR2 are SGHTA and FQGTGA.

A few counts support this clonotype. J is TRBJ2-7 and V is TRBV6-2 or TRBV6-3, with no clear D. Germline-derived CDR1 and CDR2 are MNHEY and SVGEGT. Trimming shortened V by 0 bases and J by 4 bases, and 7 bases separated the two germline ends. The CDR3 contains 13 residues. The CDR3 region has the DNA TGTGCCAGCAGTTACTCGCACGAATACGAGCAGTACTTC. Amino acid sequence: CASSYSHEYEQYF.

The chain carries TRBV6-5 and TRBJ2-3, with D perhaps given as TRBD1 or TRBD2 (6 bases each). The germline V gene has CDR1 MNHEY and CDR2 SVGAGI. The germline V and J ends were trimmed by 1 base and 8 bases, with 10 bases remaining between them. This CDR3 contains 13 residues. CDR3 region: CASSYFGGGTQYF. The CDR3 region has the DNA TGTGCCAGCAGTTACTTTGGAGGGGGTACGCAGTATTTT.

This clonotype was counted a few times. The gene calls are TRBV19 and TRBJ2-3; tentatively, D is TRBD1 or TRBD2 (5 bases each). There are 13 residues in the CDR3. With 1 base removed from V and 4 bases from J, the gap between germline ends came to 6 bases. The germline gives CDR1 LNHDA, CDR2 SQIVND (reference sequence). The CDR3 sequence: CASSIGGADTQYF. CDR3 sequence (DNA): TGTGCCAGTAGTATAGGAGGGGCAGATACGCAGTATTTT. The complete variable domain, with remaining parts taken from reference TRBV19 and TRBJ2-3, reads DGGITQSPKYLFRKEGQNVTLSCEQNLNHDAMYWYRQDPGQGLRLIYYSQIVNDFQKGDIAEGYSVSREKKESFPLTVTSAQKNPTAFYLCASSIGGADTQYFGPGTRLTVL.

This clonotype has a handful of counts. The chain recombines TRBV20-1 with TRBJ1-2, with D possibly matching TRBD1 (6 bases). The CDR3 consists of 13 residues. Trimming stripped 0 bases from V and 7 bases from J, with 12 bases between. The germline V gene encodes CDR1 DFQATT and CDR2 SNEGSKA (reference sequence). This CDR3 reads CSARDLGGPGYTF. The CDR3 DNA reads as TGCAGTGCTAGAGATCTTGGGGGGCCTGGCTACACCTTC.

V is TRBV29-1 and J is TRBJ1-2; D possibly corresponds to TRBD1 (5 bases). CDR3 size: 15 residues. The V and J ends lost 5 bases and 4 bases respectively, with 20 bases between them. Germline V gives CDR1 SQVTM, CDR2 ANQGSEA. The CDR3 here is CSVTIPGSSGYGYTF. CDR3 DNA: TGCAGCGTTACTATACCAGGGAGCTCGGGCTATGGCTACACCTTC.

The chain uses TRBV4-1 and TRBJ2-2, with a tentative D call TRBD1 (6 bases). The CDR3 spans 15 residues. In germline, CDR1 is MGHRA, CDR2 YSYEKL. The V end lost 1 base, the J end lost 4 bases, and 10 bases lay between the germline ends. The DNA of the CDR3 is TGCGCCAGCAGCCAAGGTACAGGGCGCACCGGGGAGCTGTTTTTT. Protein sequence: CASSQGTGRTGELFF.

In its sample, this clonotype was seen a few times. V and J are TRBV6-6 and TRBJ2-7; a possible D gene is TRBD2 (7 bases). Germline V CDR1 and CDR2: MNHNY, SVGAGI (reference sequence). Trimming removed 8 bases at V and 3 bases at J, with 11 bases between. The CDR3 runs to 12 residues. The CDR3 DNA sequence: TGTGCCAGCGGGGGGGCCCTCTACGAGCAGTACGTC. It encodes CASGGALYEQYV.